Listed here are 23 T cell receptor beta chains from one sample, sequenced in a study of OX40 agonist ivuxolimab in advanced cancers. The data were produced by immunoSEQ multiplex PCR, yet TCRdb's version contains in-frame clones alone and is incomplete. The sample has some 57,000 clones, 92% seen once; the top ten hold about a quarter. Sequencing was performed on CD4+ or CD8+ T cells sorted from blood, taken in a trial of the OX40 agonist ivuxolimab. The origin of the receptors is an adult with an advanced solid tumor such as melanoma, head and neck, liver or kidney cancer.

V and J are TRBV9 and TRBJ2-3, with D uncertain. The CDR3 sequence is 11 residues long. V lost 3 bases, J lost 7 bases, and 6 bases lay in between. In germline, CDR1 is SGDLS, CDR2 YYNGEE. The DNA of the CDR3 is TGTGCCAGCAGCGACCCGAATACGCAGTATTTT. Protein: CASSDPNTQYF.

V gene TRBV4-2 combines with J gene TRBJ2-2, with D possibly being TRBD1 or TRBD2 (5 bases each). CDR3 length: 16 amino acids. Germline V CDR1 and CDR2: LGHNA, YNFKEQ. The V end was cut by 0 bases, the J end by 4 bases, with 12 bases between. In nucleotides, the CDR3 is TGTGCCAGCAGCCAAGAAGGGGAGATGGGCACCGGGGAGCTGTTTTTT. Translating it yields CASSQEGEMGTGELFF.

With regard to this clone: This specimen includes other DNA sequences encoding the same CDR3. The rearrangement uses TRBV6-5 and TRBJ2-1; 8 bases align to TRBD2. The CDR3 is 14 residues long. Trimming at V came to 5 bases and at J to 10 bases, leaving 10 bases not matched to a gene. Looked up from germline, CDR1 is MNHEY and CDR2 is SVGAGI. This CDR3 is CASSLGLAGDEQFF. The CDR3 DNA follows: TGTGCCAGCAGTCTTGGACTAGCAGGAGACGAGCAGTTCTTC.

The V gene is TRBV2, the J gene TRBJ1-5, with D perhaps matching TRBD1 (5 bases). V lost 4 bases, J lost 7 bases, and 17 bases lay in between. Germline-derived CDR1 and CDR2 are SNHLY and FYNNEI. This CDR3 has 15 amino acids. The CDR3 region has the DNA TGTGCCAGCAGTGGGGGCGGAGGTACAAGGCAGCCCCAGCATTTT. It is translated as CASSGGGGTRQPQHF.

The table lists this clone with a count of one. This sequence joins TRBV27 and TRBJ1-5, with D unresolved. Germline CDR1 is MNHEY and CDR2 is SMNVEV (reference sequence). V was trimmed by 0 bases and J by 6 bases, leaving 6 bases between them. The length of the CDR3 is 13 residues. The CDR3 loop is CASSLSWVQPQHF. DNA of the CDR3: TGTGCCAGCAGTTTATCCTGGGTTCAGCCCCAGCATTTT.

This CDR3 reads CASSIDGSSYNEQFF. CDR3 nucleotide sequence: TGTGCCAGTAGTATAGACGGGAGCTCCTACAATGAGCAGTTCTTC. The chain carries TRBV19 and TRBJ2-1; possibly TRBD2 for D (6 bases). Deletions cut 0 bases from V and 0 bases from J, with 6 bases between. Per germline, CDR1 LNHDA and CDR2 SQIVND (reference sequence). The CDR3 contains 15 residues.

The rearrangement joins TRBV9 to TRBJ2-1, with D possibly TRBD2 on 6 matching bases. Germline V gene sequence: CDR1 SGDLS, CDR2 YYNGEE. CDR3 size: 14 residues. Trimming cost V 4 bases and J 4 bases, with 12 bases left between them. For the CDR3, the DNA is TGTGCCAGCAGCCCTAAGCTAGCGTACAATGAGCAGTTCTTC. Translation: CASSPKLAYNEQFF.

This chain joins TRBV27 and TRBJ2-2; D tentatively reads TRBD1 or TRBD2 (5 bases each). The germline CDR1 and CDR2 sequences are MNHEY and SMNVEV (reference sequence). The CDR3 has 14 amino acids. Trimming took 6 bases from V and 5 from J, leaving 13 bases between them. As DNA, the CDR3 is TGTGCCAGCAGCCACTATGAGGGGACCGGGGAGCTGTTTTTT. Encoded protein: CASSHYEGTGELFF.

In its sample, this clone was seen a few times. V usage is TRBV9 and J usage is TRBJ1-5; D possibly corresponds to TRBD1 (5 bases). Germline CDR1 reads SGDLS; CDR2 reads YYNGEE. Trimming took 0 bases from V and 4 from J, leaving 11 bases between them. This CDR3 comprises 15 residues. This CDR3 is CASSVGGVTNQPQHF. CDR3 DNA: TGTGCCAGCAGCGTAGGGGGGGTGACTAATCAGCCCCAGCATTTT. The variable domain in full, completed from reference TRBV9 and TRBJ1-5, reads DSGVTQTPKHLITATGQRVTLRCSPRSGDLSVYWYQQSLDQGLQFLIQYYNGEERAKGNILERFSAQQFPDLHSELNLSSLELGDSALYFCASSVGGVTNQPQHFGDGTRLSIL.

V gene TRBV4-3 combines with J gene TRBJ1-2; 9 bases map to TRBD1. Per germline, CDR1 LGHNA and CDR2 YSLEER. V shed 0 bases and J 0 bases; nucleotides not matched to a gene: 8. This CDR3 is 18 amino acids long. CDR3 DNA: TGCGCCAGCAGCCAAGATCGGGACAGGGAGGCAGCTAACTATGGCTACACCTTC. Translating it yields CASSQDRDREAANYGYTF.

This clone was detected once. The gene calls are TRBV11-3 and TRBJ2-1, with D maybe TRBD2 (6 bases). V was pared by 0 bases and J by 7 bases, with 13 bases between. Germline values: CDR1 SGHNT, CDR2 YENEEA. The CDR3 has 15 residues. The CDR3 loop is CASSLDAGNRNEQFF. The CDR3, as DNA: TGTGCCAGCAGCTTAGATGCGGGAAACAGAAATGAGCAGTTCTTC.

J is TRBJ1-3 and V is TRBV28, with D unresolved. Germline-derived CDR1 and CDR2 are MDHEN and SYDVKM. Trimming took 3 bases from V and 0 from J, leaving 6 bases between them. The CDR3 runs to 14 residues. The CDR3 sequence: CASSLGNSGNTIYF. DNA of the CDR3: TGTGCCAGCAGTTTGGGGAACTCTGGAAACACCATATATTTT.

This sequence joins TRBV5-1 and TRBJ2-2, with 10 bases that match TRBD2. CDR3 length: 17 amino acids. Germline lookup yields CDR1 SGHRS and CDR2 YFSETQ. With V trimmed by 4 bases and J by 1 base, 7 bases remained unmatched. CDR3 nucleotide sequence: TGCGCCAGCAGCAACAAAATAGCGGGAGGGAACACCGGGGAGCTGTTTTTT. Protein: CASSNKIAGGNTGELFF.

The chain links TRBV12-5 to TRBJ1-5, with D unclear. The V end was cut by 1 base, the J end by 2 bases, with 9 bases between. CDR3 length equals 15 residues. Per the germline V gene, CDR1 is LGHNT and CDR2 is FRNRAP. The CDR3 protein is CASGLELAGNQPQHF. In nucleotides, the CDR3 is TGTGCTAGTGGTTTGGAACTAGCGGGCAATCAGCCCCAGCATTTT. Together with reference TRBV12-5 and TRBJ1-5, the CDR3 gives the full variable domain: DARVTQTPRHKVTEMGQEVTMRCQPILGHNTVFWYRQTMMQGLELLAYFRNRAPLDDSGMPKDRFSAEMPDATLATLKIQPSEPRDSAVYFCASGLELAGNQPQHFGDGTRLSIL.

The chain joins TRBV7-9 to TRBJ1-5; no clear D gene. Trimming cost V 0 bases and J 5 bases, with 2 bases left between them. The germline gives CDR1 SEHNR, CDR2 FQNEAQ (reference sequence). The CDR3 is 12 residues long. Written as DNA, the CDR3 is TGTGCCAGCAGCTTAGCAGATCAGCCCCAGCATTTT. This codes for CASSLADQPQHF.

CDR3 protein: CASSPGGTSHGGELFF. The CDR3 nucleotides read TGCGCCAGCAGCCCTGGAGGGACTAGCCATGGCGGGGAGCTGTTTTTT. The V gene is TRBV4-3, the J gene TRBJ2-2, with 9 bases identical to TRBD2. The length of the CDR3 is 16 residues. Germline lookup yields CDR1 LGHNA and CDR2 YSLEER. The ends lost 4 bases at V and 7 bases at J; junction bases unmatched: 10.

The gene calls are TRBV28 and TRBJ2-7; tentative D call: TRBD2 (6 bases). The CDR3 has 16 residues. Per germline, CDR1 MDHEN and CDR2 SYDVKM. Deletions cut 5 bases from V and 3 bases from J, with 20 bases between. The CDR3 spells CASSTRREQDFYEQYF. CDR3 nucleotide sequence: TGTGCCAGCAGTACCCGCCGGGAGCAGGACTTCTACGAGCAGTACTTC.

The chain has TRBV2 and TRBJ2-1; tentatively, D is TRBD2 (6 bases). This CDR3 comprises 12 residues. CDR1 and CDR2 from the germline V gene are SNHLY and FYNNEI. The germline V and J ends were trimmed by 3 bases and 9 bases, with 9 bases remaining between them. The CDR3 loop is CASSDGLFEQFF. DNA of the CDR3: TGTGCCAGCAGTGATGGACTATTTGAGCAGTTCTTC.

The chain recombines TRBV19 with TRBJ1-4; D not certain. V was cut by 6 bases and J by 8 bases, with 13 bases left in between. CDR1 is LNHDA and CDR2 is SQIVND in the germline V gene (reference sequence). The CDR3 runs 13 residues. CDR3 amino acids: CASSYAPQEKLFF. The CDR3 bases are TGTGCCAGTAGCTACGCGCCGCAAGAAAAACTGTTTTTT.

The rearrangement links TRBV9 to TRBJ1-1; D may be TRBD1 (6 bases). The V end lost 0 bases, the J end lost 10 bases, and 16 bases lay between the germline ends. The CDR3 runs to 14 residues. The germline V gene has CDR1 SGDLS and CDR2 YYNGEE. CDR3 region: CASSVDRVGSGAFF. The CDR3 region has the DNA TGTGCCAGCAGCGTAGACAGGGTAGGGTCCGGAGCTTTCTTT.

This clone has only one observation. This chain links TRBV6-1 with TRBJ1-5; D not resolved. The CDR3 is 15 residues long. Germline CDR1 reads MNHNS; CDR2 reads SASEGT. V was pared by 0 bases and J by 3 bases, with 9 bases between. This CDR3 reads CASSEARIPNQPQHF. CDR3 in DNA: TGTGCCAGCAGTGAAGCCCGGATCCCCAATCAGCCCCAGCATTTT.

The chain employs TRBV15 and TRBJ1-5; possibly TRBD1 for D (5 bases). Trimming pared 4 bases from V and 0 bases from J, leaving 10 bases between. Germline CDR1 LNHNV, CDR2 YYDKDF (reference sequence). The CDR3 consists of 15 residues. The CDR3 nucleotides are TGTGCCACCAGCAAGGGGATCATTAGCAATCAGCCCCAGCATTTT. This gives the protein CATSKGIISNQPQHF.

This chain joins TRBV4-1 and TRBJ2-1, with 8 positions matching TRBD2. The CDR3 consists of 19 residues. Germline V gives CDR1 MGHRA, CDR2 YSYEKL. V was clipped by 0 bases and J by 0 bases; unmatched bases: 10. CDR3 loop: CASSQDRGAGDSSYNEQFF. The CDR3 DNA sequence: TGCGCCAGCAGCCAAGATCGGGGAGCGGGGGATAGCTCCTACAATGAGCAGTTCTTC.